The sequence of this T cell receptor beta chain was determined in a study of cytomegalovirus exposure and HLA in healthy donors. Study results and caveats: Previously analyzed data showed that most TCR beta V segments were productive at a frequency of about 87% or about 30%.

A remark on this clone: The antigen remains unidentified.

The CDR3 covers 13 residues. The germline V and J ends were trimmed by 3 bases and 4 bases, with 9 bases remaining between them. Germline CDR1 reads KGHSH; CDR2 reads LQKENI. Primers: 60 Vbeta forward and 13 Jbeta reverse. Profiled with immunoSEQ multiplex PCR; TCRdb holds only in-frame clones, not every one. Of 150,000 or so clones listed, 65% to 75% are singletons. This receptor was identified in a human donor in good health. This sequence joins TRBV18 and TRBJ2-5, with D perhaps TRBD2 (5 bases). The specimen sequenced was PBMCs. The CDR3 here is CASSPGVGETQYF. The CDR3 DNA is TGTGCCAGCTCACCCGGGGTAGGAGAGACCCAGTACTTC.